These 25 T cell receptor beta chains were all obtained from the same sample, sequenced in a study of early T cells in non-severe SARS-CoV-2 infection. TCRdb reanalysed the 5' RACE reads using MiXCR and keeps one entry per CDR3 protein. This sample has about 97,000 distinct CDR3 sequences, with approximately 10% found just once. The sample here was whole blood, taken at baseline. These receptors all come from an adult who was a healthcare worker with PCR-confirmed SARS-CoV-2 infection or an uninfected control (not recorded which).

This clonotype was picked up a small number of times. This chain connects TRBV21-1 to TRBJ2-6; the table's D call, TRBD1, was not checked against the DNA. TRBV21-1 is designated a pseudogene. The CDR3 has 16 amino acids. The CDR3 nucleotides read TGTGCCATCGCGAGGGGCCATATCTCTGGGGCCAACGTCCTGACTTTC. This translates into CAIARGHISGANVLTF.

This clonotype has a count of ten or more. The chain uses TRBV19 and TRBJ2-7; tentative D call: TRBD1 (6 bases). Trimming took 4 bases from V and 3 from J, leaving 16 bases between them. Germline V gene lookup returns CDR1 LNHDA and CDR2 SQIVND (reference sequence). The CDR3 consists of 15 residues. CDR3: CASSTSTGRLYEQYF. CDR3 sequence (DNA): TGTGCCAGTAGTACCTCTACAGGGCGTCTCTACGAGCAGTACTTC.

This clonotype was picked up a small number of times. This CDR3 is CASSFRPYNSPLHF. CDR3 DNA sequence: TGTGCCAGCAGTTTCAGGCCCTATAATTCACCCCTCCACTTT. V is TRBV12-3 or TRBV12-4 and J is TRBJ1-6; the D is unclear. V shed 3 bases and J shed 2 bases, with 5 bases lying between them. The CDR3 totals 14 residues.

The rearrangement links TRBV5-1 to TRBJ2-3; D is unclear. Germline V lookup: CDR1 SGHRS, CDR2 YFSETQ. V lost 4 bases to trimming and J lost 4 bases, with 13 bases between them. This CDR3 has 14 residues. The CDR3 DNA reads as TGCGCCAGCAGCACGCAGAGTCAGTCAGATACGCAGTATTTT. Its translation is CASSTQSQSDTQYF. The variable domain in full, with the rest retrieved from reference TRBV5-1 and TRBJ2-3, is KAGVTQTPRYLIKTRGQQVTLSCSPISGHRSVSWYQQTPGQGLQFLFEYFSETQRNKGNFPGRFSGRQFSNSRSEMNVSTLELGDSALYLCASSTQSQSDTQYFGPGTRLTVL.

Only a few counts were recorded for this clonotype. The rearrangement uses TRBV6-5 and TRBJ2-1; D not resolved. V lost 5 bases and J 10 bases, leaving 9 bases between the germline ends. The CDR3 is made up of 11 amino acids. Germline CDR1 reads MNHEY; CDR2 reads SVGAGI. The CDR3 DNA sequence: TGTGCCAGCAGTCCCCGCCCCGAGCAGTTCTTC. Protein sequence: CASSPRPEQFF.

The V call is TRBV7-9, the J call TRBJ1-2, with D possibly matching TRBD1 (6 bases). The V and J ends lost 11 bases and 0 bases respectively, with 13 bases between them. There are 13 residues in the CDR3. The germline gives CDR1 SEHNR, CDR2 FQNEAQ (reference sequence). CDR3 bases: TGTGCCGCTACTACAGGGACTAACTATGGCTACACCTTC. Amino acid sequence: CAATTGTNYGYTF. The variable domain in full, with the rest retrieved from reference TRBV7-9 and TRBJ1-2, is DTGVSQNPRHKITKRGQNVTFRCDPISEHNRLYWYRQTLGQGPEFLTYFQNEAQLEKSRLLSDRFSAERPKGSFSTLEIQRTEQGDSAMYLCAATTGTNYGYTFGSGTRLTVV.

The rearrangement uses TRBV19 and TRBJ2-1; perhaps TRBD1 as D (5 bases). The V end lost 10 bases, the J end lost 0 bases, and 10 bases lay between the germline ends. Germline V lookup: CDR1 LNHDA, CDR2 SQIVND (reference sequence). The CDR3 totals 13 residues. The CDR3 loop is CATGLSSYNEQFF. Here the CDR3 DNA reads TGTGCCACAGGGTTGAGCTCCTACAATGAGCAGTTCTTC.

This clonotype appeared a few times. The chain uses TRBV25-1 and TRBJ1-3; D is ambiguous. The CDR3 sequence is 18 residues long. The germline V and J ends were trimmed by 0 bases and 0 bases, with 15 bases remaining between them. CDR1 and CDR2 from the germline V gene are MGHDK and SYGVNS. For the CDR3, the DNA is TGTGCCAGCAGTGAATATTATGGAGTGGAAAACTCTGGAAACACCATATATTTT. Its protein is CASSEYYGVENSGNTIYF.

Here the CDR3 DNA reads TGTGCCAGCAGCGCTAGGACTAGCGGGAGTACAGATACGCAGTATTTT. Its translation: CASSARTSGSTDTQYF. The chain combines TRBV5-5 with TRBJ2-3; 13 bases match TRBD2. Germline CDR1 is SGHKS and CDR2 is YYEKEE (reference sequence). Trimming at V came to 4 bases and at J to 3 bases, leaving 5 bases not matched to a gene. The length of the CDR3 is 16 residues.

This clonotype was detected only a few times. CDR3 sequence (DNA): TGTGCCAGCAGCTTAATGCCGCCAGGGTCATCCTACAATGAGCAGTTCTTC. Translated, it gives CASSLMPPGSSYNEQFF. The V call is TRBV7-2, the J call TRBJ2-1; perhaps TRBD1 as D (5 bases). This CDR3 has 17 amino acids. In germline, CDR1 is SGHTA, CDR2 FQGNSA. V was pared by 2 bases and J by 1 base, with 15 bases between. Based on the CDR3 plus reference TRBV7-2 and TRBJ2-1, the full variable domain is GAGVSQSPSNKVTEKGKDVELRCDPISGHTALYWYRQSLGQGLEFLIYFQGNSAPDKSGLPSDRFSAERTGGSVSTLTIQRTQQEDSAVYLCASSLMPPGSSYNEQFFGPGTRLTVL.

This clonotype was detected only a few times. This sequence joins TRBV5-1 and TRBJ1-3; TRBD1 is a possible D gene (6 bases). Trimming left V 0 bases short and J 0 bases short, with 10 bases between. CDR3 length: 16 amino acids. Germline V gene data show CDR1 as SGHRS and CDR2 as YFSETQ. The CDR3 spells CASSLDGGASGNTIYF. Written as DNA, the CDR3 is TGCGCCAGCAGCTTGGATGGGGGCGCCTCTGGAAACACCATATATTTT.

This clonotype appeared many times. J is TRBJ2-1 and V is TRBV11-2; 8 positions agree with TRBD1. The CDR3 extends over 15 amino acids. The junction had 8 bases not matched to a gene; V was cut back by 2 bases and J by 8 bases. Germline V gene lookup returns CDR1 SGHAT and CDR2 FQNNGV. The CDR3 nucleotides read TGTGCCAGCAGCTTATTAACAGGGGGAAGCTATGAGCAGTTCTTC. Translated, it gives CASSLLTGGSYEQFF.

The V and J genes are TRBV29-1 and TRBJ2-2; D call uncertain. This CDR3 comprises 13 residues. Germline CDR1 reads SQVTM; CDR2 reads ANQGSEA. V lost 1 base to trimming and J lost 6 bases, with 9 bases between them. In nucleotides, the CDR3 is TGCAGCGTTGAAGGTTTGTCACCCGGGGAGCTGTTTTTT. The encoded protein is CSVEGLSPGELFF.

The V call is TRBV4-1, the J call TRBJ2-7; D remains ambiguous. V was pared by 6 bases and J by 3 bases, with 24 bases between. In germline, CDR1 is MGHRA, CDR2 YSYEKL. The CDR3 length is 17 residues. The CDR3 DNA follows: TGCGCCAGCAGTAACACCCGAGAGGCTCGTGCTCTCTACGAGCAGTACTTC. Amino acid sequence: CASSNTREARALYEQYF.

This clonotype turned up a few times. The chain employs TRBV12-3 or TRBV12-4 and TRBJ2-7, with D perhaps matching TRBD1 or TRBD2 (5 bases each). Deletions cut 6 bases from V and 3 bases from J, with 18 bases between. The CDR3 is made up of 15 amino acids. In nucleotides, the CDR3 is TGTGCCAGCAGGGTCACCGGGACGGTTTTCTACGAGCAGTACTTC. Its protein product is CASRVTGTVFYEQYF.

The chain's CDR3 is CASSLAGLAYNEQFF. CDR3 nucleotides: TGTGCCAGCAGCTTAGCGGGACTAGCGTACAATGAGCAGTTCTTC. V gene TRBV7-9 combines with J gene TRBJ2-1; the match to TRBD2 covers 10 bases. The trim removed 0 bases at V and 4 bases at J, leaving 0 bases unmatched. CDR3 length equals 15 residues. Germline CDR1 SEHNR, CDR2 FQNEAQ (reference sequence).

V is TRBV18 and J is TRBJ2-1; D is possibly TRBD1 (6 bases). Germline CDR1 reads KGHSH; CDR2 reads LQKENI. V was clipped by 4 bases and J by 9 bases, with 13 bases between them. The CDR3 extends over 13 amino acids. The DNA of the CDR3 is TGTGCCAGCTCACGGACACAGGGTGGTGAGCAGTTCTTC. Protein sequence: CASSRTQGGEQFF.

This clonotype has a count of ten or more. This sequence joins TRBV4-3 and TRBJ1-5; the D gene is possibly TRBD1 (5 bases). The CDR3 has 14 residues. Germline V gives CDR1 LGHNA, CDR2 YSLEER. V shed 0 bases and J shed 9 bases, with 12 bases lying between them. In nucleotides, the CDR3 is TGCGCCAGCAGCCAAGATCGCTTCGGGGGGCCCCAGCATTTT. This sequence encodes CASSQDRFGGPQHF.

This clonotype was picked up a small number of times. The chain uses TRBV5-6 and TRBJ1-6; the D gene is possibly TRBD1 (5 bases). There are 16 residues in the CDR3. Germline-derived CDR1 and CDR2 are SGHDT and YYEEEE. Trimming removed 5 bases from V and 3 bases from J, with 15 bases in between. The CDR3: CASRRTGTDYNSPLHF. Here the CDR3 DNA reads TGTGCCAGCAGGCGGACCGGGACGGACTATAATTCACCCCTCCACTTT.

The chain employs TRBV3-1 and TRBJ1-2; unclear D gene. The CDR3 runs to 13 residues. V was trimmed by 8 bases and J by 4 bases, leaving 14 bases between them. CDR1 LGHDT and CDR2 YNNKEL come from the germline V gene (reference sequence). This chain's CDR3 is CASLSRDSYGYTF. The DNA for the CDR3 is TGTGCCAGCCTCTCCCGGGATTCCTATGGCTACACCTTC.

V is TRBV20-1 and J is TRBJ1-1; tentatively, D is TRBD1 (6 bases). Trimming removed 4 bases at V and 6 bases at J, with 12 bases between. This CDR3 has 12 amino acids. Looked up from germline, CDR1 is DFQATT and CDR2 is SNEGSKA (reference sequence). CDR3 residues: CSATPSGAEAFF. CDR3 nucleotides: TGCAGTGCTACACCTTCAGGGGCTGAAGCTTTCTTT.

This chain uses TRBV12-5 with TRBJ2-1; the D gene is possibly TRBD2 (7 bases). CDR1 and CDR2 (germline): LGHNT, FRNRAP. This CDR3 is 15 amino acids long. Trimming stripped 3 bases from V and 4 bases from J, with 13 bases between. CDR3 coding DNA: TGTGCTAGTGGTTTAGGGGGGGCAGCTTACAATGAGCAGTTCTTC. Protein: CASGLGGAAYNEQFF.

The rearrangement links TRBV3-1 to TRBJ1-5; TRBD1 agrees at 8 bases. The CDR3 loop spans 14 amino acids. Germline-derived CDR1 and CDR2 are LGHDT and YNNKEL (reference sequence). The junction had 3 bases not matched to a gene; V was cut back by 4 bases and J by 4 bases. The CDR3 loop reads CASSPGQGNQPQHF. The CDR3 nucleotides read TGTGCCAGCAGCCCCGGACAGGGAAATCAGCCCCAGCATTTT.

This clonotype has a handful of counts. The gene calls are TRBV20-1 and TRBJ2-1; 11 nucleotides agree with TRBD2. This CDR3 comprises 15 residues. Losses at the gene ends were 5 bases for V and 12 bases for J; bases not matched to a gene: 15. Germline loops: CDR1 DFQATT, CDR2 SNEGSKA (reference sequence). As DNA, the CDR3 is TGCAGTGCTCGGACTATAGCGGGGGGGCCTATTCTGCAGTTCTTC. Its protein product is CSARTIAGGPILQFF.

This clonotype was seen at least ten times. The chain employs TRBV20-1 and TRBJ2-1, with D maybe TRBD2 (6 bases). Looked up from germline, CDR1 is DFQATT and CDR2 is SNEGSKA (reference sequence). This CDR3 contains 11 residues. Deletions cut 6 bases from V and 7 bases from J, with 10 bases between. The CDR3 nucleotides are TGCAGTGCCCTGGAGGGTAATGAGCAGTTCTTC. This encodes CSALEGNEQFF.